Below, one T cell receptor (beta chain) is given with its context. Its cognate antigen is unknown. TCRdb's table, derived via immunoSEQ multiplex PCR, lists solely in-frame clones and lacks some. The sample holds about 34,000 clones, 60% to 85% seen once. This specimen comes from a study of a mutant IDH1 vaccine in newly diagnosed glioma. On the study more broadly: Patients previously underwent radiotherapy, temozolomide, or both, and most underwent both. General study findings and limits: Seemingly, pseudoprogression had no relation to changes in the top peripheral T cell clonotypes.

Documented time point: baseline, week 1 (first vaccination visit). Sample treatment: pre-vaccination baseline after standard-of-care therapy. Newly diagnosed WHO grade 3 or 4 IDH1-mutant, ATRX-lost astrocytomas were identified in the donors. The CDR3 has 15 amino acids. CDR1 SGHNT and CDR2 YENEEA come from the germline V gene. V was pared by 5 bases and J by 5 bases, with 15 bases between. The chain is built from TRBV11-3 and TRBJ2-2, with D perhaps matching TRBD1 (5 bases). This receptor was taken from a man aged 50-60 years with glioma. Some clones in this sample may be carry-over from other donors' samples. Sample: peripheral blood mononuclear cells (PBMCs), taken from a glioma patient treated with radiotherapy, temozolomide or both. The CDR3 DNA follows: TGTGCCAGCAGCCCTCGGTCAGGGATGACCGGGGAGCTGTTTTTT. Protein product: CASSPRSGMTGELFF.